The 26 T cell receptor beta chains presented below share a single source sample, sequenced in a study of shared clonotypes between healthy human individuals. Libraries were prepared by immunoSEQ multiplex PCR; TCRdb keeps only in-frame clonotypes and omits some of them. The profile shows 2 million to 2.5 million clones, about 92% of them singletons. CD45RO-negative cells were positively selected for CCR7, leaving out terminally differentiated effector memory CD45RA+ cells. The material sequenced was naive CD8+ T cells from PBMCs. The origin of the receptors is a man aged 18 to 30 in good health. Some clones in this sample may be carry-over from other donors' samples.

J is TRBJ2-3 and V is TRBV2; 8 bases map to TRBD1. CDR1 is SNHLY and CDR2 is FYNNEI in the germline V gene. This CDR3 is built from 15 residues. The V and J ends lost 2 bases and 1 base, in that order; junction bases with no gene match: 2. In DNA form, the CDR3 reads TGTGCCAGCAGTGAATGGACAGGGCGCACAGATACGCAGTATTTT. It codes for CASSEWTGRTDTQYF.

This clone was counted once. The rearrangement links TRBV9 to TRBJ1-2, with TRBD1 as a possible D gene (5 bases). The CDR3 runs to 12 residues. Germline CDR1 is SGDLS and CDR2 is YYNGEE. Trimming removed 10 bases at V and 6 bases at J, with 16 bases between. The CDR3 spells CASGGYFNGYTF. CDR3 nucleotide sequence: TGTGCCTCGGGGGGTTATTTTAATGGCTACACCTTC.

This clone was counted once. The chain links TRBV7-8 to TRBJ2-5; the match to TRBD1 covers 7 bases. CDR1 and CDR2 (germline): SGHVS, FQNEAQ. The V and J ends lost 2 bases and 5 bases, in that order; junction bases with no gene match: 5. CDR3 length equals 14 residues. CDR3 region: CASSLKGGQETQYF. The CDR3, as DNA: TGTGCCAGCAGCTTAAAAGGGGGCCAGGAGACCCAGTACTTC.

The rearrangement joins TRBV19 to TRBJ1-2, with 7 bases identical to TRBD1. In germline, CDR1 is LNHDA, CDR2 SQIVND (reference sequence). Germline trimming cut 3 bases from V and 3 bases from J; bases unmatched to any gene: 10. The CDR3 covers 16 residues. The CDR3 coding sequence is TGTGCCAGTAGTATTAACGACAGGGCGGTCTACTATGGCTACACCTTC. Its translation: CASSINDRAVYYGYTF.

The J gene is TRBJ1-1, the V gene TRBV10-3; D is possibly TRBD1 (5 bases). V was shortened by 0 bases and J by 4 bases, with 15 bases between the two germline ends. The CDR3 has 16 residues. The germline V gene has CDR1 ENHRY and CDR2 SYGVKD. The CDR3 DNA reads TGTGCCATCAGTGAGTCGGGCGGCAGGGAATTCACTGAAGCTTTCTTT. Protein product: CAISESGGREFTEAFF.

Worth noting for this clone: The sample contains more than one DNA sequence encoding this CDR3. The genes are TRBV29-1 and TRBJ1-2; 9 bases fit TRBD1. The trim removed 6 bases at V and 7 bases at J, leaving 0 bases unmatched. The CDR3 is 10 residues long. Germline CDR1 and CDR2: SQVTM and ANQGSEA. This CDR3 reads CSVTGGGYTF. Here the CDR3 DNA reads TGCAGCGTGACAGGGGGTGGCTACACCTTC.

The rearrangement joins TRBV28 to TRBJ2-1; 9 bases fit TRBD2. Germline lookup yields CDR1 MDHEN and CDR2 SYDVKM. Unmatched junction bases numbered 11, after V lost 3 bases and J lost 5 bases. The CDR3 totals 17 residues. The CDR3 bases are TGTGCCAGCAGTTTTCCGACCCTAGCGGGAACCAACAATGAGCAGTTCTTC. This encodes CASSFPTLAGTNNEQFF.

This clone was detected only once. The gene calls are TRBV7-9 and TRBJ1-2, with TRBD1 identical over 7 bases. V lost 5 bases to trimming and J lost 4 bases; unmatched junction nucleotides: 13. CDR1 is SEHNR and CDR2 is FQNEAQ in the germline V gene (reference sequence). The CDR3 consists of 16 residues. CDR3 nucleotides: TGTGCCAGCAGCACTACCCGGACAGGATCCCTCTATGGCTACACCTTC. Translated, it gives CASSTTRTGSLYGYTF.

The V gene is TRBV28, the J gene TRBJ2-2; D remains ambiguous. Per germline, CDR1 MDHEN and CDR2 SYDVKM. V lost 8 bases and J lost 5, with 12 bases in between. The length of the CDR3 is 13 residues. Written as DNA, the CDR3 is TGTGCCAGCCGAAGTATCGGTACCGGGGAGCTGTTTTTT. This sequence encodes CASRSIGTGELFF.

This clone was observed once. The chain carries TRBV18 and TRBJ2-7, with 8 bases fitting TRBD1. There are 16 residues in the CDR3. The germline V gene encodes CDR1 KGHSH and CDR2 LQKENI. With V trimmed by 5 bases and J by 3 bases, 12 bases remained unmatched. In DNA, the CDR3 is TGTGCCAGCTCATTTTACGGGGGAGACAGGGGCTACGAGCAGTACTTC. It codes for CASSFYGGDRGYEQYF. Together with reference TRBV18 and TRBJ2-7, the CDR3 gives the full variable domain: NAGVMQNPRHLVRRRGQEARLRCSPMKGHSHVYWYRQLPEEGLKFMVYLQKENIIDESGMPKERFSAEFPKEGPSILRIQQVVRGDSAAYFCASSFYGGDRGYEQYFGPGTRLTVT.

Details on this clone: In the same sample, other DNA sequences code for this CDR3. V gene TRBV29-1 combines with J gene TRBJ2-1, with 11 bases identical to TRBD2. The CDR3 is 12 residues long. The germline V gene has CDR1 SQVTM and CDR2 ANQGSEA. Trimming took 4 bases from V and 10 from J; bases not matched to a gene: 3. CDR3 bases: TGCAGCGTTGGGCTAGCGGGAGGCGAGCAGTTCTTC. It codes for CSVGLAGGEQFF.

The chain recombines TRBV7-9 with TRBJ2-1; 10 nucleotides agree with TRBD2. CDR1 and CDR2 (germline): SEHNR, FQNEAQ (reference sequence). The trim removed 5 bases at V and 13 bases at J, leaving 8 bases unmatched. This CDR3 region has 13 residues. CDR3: CASSGASGRYQFF. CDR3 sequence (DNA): TGTGCCAGCAGCGGAGCTAGCGGGAGATATCAGTTCTTC.

The CDR3 coding sequence is TGTGCCAGCAGACGGCGTGAAGCTTTCTTT. As protein: CASRRREAFF. The genes are TRBV28 and TRBJ1-1; D is uncertain. Germline-derived CDR1 and CDR2 are MDHEN and SYDVKM. The CDR3 runs 10 residues. V lost 6 bases to trimming and J lost 7 bases, with 6 bases between them. The whole variable domain, filled in from reference TRBV28 and TRBJ1-1, reads DVKVTQSSRYLVKRTGEKVFLECVQDMDHENMFWYRQDPGLGLRLIYFSYDVKMKEKGDIPEGYSVSREKKERFSLILESASTNQTSMYLCASRRREAFFGQGTRLTVV.

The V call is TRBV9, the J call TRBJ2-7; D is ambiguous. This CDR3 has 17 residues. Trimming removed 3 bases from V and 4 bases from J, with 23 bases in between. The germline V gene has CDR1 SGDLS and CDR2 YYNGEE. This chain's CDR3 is CASSDPRSAGNSYEQYF. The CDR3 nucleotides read TGTGCCAGCAGCGATCCTAGATCCGCAGGAAACTCGTACGAGCAGTACTTC.

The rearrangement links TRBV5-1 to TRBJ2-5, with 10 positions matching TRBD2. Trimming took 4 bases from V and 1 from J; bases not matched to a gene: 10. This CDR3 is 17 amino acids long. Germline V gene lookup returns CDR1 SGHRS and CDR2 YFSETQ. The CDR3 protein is CASSPALLAGIQETQYF. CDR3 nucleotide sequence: TGCGCCAGCAGCCCCGCCTTACTAGCGGGAATCCAAGAGACCCAGTACTTC.

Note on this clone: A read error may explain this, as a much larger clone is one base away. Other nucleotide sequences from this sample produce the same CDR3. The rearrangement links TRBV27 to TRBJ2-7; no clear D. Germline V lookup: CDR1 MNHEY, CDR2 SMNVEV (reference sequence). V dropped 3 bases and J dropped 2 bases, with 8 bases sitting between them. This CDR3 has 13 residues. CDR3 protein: CASSFSRTYEQYF. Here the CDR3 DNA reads TGTGCCAGCAGTTTTAGCAGGACCTACGAGCAGTACTTC.

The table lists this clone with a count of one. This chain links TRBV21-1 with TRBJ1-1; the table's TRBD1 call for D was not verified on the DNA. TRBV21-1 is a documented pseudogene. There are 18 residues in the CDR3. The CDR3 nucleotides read TGTGCCAGCAGCAACCCCTATGGGACAGGGGGCGTGGACACTGAAGCTTTCTTT. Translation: CASSNPYGTGGVDTEAFF.

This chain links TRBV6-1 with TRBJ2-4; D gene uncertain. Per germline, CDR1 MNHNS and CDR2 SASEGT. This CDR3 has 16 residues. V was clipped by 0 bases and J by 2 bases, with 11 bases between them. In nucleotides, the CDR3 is TGTGCCAGCAGTGAAGCGCCTCCGGGTACCAAAAACATTCAGTACTTC. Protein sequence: CASSEAPPGTKNIQYF.

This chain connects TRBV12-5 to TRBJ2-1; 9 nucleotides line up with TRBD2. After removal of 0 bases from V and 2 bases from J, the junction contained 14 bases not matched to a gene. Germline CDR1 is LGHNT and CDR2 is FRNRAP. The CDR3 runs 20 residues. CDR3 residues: CASGLVHVAGDKVPYNEQFF. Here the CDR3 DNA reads TGTGCTAGTGGTTTGGTACACGTAGCGGGAGACAAAGTCCCCTACAATGAGCAGTTCTTC.

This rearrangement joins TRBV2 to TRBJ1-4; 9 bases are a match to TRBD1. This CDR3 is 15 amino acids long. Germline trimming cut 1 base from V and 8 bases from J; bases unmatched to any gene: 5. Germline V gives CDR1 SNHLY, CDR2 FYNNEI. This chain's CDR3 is CASSEGDREIEKLFF. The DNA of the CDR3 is TGTGCCAGCAGTGAAGGGGACAGGGAGATAGAAAAACTGTTTTTT.

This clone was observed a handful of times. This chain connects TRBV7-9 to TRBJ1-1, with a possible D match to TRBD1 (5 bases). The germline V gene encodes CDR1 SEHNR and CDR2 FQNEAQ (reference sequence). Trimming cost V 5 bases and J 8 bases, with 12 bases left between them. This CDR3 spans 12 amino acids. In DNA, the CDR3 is TGTGCCAGCAGCCCCGGTGGGGCGGAAGCTTTCTTT. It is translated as CASSPGGAEAFF.

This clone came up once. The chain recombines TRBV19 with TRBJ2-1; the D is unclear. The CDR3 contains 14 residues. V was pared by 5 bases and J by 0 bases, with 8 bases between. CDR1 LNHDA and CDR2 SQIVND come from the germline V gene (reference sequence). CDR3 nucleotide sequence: TGTGCCAGTAGTTACTTCAGCTCCTACAATGAGCAGTTCTTC. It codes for CASSYFSSYNEQFF.

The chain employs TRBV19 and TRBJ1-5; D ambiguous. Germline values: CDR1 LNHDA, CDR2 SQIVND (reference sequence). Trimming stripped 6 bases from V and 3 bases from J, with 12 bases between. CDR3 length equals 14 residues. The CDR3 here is CASRSTLTNQPQHF. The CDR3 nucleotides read TGTGCCAGTAGAAGCACCCTAACCAATCAGCCCCAGCATTTT.

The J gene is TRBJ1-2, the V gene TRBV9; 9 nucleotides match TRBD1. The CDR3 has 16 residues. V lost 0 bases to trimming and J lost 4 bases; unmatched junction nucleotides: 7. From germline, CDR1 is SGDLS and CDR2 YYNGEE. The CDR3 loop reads CASSVGQQGAVYGYTF. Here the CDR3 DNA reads TGTGCCAGCAGCGTAGGTCAACAGGGGGCGGTCTATGGCTACACCTTC. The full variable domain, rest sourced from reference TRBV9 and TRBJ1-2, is DSGVTQTPKHLITATGQRVTLRCSPRSGDLSVYWYQQSLDQGLQFLIQYYNGEERAKGNILERFSAQQFPDLHSELNLSSLELGDSALYFCASSVGQQGAVYGYTFGSGTRLTVV.

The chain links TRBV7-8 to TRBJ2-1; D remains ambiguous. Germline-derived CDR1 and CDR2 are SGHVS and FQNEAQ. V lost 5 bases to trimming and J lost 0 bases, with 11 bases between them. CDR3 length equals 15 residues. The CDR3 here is CASSHSRSSYNEQFF. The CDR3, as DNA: TGTGCCAGCAGCCATTCGCGGAGCTCCTACAATGAGCAGTTCTTC.

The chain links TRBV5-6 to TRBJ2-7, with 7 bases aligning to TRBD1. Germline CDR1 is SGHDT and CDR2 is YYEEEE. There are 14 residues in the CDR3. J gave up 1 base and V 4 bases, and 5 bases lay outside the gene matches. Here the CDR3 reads CASSLDRWSYEQYF. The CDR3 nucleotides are TGTGCCAGCAGCCTGGACAGGTGGTCCTACGAGCAGTACTTC.